This T cell receptor beta chain was sequenced for a study of cytomegalovirus exposure and HLA in healthy donors. Background on the study: In a later analysis, the roughly 110 validation repertoires were reported to have used the same platform as the roughly 600 first-cohort repertoires.

V was pared by 7 bases and J by 7 bases, with 13 bases between. From germline, CDR1 is MNHEY and CDR2 SMNVEV (reference sequence). CDR3 size: 13 residues. Study conclusions and caveats: According to the study, about 180 TCR beta chains were cytomegalovirus-associated.

A word on this clone: Its specificity is not known.

Assay: immunoSEQ multiplex PCR; the TCRdb copy retains only in-frame clones and omits some. The table shows roughly 120,000 clones, with roughly 90% occurring only once. The TCR sequence derives from a woman between 18 and 29 years old in good health and CMV-seronegative. The chain uses TRBV27 and TRBJ1-4; D is undetermined. Sample: PBMCs. The CDR3 coding sequence is TGTGCCAGCAAAGGAGGGATGGGTGAAAAACTGTTTTTT. Residues: CASKGGMGEKLFF. The variable domain in full, completed from reference TRBV27 and TRBJ1-4, reads EAQVTQNPRYLITVTGKKLTVTCSQNMNHEYMSWYRQDPGLGLRQIYYSMNVEVTDKGDVPEGYKVSRKEKRNFPLILESPSPNQTSLYFCASKGGMGEKLFFGSGTQLSVL.